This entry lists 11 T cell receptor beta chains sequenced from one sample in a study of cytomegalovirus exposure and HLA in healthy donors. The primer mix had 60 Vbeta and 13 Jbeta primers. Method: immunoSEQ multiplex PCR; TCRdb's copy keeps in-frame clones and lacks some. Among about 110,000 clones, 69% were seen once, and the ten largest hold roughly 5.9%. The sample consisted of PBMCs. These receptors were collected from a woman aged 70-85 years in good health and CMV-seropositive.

The CDR3 DNA reads TGTGCCAGTAGTAGGGGGGATATGGGCTATGGCTACACCTTC. It translates to CASSRGDMGYGYTF. The chain uses TRBV19 and TRBJ1-2; possibly TRBD1 for D (5 bases). Per the germline V gene, CDR1 is LNHDA and CDR2 is SQIVND (reference sequence). V gave up 4 bases and J gave up 4 bases, with 13 bases separating them. The CDR3 length is 14 residues. The full variable domain, with the rest looked up from reference TRBV19 and TRBJ1-2, is DGGITQSPKYLFRKEGQNVTLSCEQNLNHDAMYWYRQDPGQGLRLIYYSQIVNDFQKGDIAEGYSVSREKKESFPLTVTSAQKNPTAFYLCASSRGDMGYGYTFGSGTRLTVV.

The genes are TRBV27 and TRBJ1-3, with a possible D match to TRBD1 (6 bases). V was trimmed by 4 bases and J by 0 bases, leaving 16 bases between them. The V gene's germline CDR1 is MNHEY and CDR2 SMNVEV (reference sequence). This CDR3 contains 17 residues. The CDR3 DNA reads TGTGCCAGCAGTTCCTCCCTCCAACAGGGCTCTGGAAACACCATATATTTT. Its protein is CASSSSLQQGSGNTIYF.

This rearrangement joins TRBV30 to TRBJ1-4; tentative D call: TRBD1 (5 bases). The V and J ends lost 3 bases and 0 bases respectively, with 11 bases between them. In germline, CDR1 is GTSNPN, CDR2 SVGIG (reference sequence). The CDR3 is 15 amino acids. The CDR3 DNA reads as TGTGCCTGGAGGCAGGGTTTTTCAACTAATGAAAAACTGTTTTTT. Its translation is CAWRQGFSTNEKLFF.

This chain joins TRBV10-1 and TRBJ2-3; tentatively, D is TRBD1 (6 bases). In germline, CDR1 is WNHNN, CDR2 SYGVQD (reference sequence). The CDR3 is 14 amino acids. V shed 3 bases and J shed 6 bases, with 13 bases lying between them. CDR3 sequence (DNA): TGCGCCAGCAGTGAAGGGGACACCGGCGATACGCAGTATTTT. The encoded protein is CASSEGDTGDTQYF.

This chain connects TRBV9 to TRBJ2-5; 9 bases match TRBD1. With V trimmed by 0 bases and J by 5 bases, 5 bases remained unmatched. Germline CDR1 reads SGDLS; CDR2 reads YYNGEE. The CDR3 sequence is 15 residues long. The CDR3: CASSVVGQGGETQYF. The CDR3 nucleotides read TGTGCCAGCAGCGTAGTGGGACAGGGTGGGGAGACCCAGTACTTC. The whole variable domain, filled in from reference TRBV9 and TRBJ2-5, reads DSGVTQTPKHLITATGQRVTLRCSPRSGDLSVYWYQQSLDQGLQFLIQYYNGEERAKGNILERFSAQQFPDLHSELNLSSLELGDSALYFCASSVVGQGGETQYFGPGTRLLVL.

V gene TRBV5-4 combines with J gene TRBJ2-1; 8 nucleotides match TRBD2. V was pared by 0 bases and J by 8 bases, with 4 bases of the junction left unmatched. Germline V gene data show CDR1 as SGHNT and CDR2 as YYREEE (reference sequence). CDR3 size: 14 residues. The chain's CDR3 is CASSLGGLGDEQFF. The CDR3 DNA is TGTGCCAGCAGCTTGGGGGGACTAGGGGATGAGCAGTTCTTC. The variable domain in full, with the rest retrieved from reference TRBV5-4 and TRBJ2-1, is ETGVTQSPTHLIKTRGQQVTLRCSSQSGHNTVSWYQQALGQGPQFIFQYYREEENGRGNFPPRFSGLQFPNYSSELNVNALELDDSALYLCASSLGGLGDEQFFGPGTRLTVL.

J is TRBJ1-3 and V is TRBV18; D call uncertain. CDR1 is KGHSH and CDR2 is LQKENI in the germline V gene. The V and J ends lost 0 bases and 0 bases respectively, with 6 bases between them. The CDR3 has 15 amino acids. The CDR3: CASSPPSSSGNTIYF. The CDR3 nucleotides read TGTGCCAGCTCACCACCATCGTCCTCTGGAAACACCATATATTTT.

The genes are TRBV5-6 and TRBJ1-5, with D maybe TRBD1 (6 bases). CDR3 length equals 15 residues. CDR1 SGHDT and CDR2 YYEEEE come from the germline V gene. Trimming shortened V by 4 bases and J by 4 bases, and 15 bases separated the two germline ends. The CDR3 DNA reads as TGTGCCAGCAGCGCCTACAGGGACGGGAATCAGCCCCAGCATTTT. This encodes CASSAYRDGNQPQHF. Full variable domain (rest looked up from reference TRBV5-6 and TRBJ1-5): DAGVTQSPTHLIKTRGQQVTLRCSPKSGHDTVSWYQQALGQGPQFIFQYYEEEERQRGNFPDRFSGHQFPNYSSELNVNALLLGDSALYLCASSAYRDGNQPQHFGDGTRLSIL.

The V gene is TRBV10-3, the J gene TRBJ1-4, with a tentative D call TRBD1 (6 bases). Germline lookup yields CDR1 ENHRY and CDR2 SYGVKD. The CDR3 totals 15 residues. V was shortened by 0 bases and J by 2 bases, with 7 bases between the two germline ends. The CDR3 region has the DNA TGTGCCATCAGTGAGTCAGGGGGTACTAATGAAAAACTGTTTTTT. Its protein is CAISESGGTNEKLFF.

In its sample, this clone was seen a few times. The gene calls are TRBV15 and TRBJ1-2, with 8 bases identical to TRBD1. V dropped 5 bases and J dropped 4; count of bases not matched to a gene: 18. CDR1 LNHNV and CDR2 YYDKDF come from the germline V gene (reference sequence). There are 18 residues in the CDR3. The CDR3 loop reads CATSGGAPGTGPSYGYTF. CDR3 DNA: TGTGCCACCAGCGGGGGGGCGCCCGGGACAGGTCCTTCCTATGGCTACACCTTC.

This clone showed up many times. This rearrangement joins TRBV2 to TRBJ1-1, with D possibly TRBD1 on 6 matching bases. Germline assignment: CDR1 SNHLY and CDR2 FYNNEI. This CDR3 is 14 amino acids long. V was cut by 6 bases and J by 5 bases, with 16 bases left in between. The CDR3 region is CASSEQGRSTEAFF. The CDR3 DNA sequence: TGTGCCAGCAGCGAACAGGGTAGATCGACTGAAGCTTTCTTT.